These 15 T cell receptor beta chains were sequenced from one sample in a study of blood T cell repertoires in COVID-19. Method: immunoSEQ multiplex PCR; TCRdb's copy keeps in-frame clones and lacks some. The table shows some 90,000 clones, with 87% occurring only once. Input material: peripheral blood. The receptors stem from a woman in her sixties or seventies with COVID-19, enrolled during active disease.

The rearrangement joins TRBV18 to TRBJ1-3; 9 bases match TRBD1. The CDR3 loop spans 15 amino acids. Germline V gene sequence: CDR1 KGHSH, CDR2 LQKENI. V gave up 3 bases and J gave up 5 bases; unmatched junction bases: 5. The CDR3 DNA reads as TGTGCCAGCTCACCGGGGACAGGGACGAGAAACACCATATATTTT. Its protein product is CASSPGTGTRNTIYF.

The rearrangement links TRBV7-3 to TRBJ2-3, with 7 bases aligning to TRBD2. V lost 5 bases, J lost 0 bases, and 5 bases stayed unmatched. Germline V gene data show CDR1 as SGHTA and CDR2 as FQGTGA. This CDR3 contains 15 residues. CDR3 sequence: CASSVSGRSTDTQYF. The CDR3 nucleotides read TGTGCCAGCAGCGTTAGCGGGCGAAGCACAGATACGCAGTATTTT.

The chain is built from TRBV5-1 and TRBJ1-2, with 10 positions matching TRBD1. With 4 bases clipped from V and 3 bases from J, the junction kept 3 bases outside the gene matches. CDR3 length: 14 amino acids. CDR1 and CDR2 from the germline V gene are SGHRS and YFSETQ. The CDR3: CASSPGTGDYGYTF. CDR3 sequence (DNA): TGCGCCAGCAGCCCAGGGACAGGGGACTATGGCTACACCTTC.

The V and J genes are TRBV6-1 and TRBJ1-1; D is uncertain. This CDR3 comprises 13 residues. V shed 1 base and J shed 1 base, with 4 bases lying between them. CDR1 MNHNS and CDR2 SASEGT come from the germline V gene. The CDR3 loop is CASSEGQNTEAFF. CDR3 bases: TGTGCCAGCAGTGAAGGACAGAACACTGAAGCTTTCTTT.

This clone occurred a few times. The chain carries TRBV29-1 and TRBJ2-5; tentative D call: TRBD2 (6 bases). Germline lookup yields CDR1 SQVTM and CDR2 ANQGSEA. Trimming shortened V by 2 bases and J by 0 bases, and 13 bases separated the two germline ends. This CDR3 is built from 15 residues. This CDR3 reads CSVEIPGDHQETQYF. CDR3 in DNA: TGCAGCGTTGAAATCCCGGGGGACCACCAAGAGACCCAGTACTTC.

The CDR3 sequence: CASSELGTVLTGANVLTF. The CDR3 DNA follows: TGTGCCAGCAGCGAGCTAGGGACAGTGTTAACTGGGGCCAACGTCCTGACTTTC. The chain joins TRBV9 to TRBJ2-6; 7 bases map to TRBD1. This CDR3 has 18 residues. CDR1 SGDLS and CDR2 YYNGEE come from the germline V gene. Losses at the gene ends were 3 bases for V and 2 bases for J; bases not matched to a gene: 11.

The chain carries TRBV7-2 and TRBJ2-3; D unclear. V was trimmed by 1 base and J by 14 bases, leaving 16 bases between them. Germline lookup yields CDR1 SGHTA and CDR2 FQGNSA. The CDR3 sequence is 13 residues long. CDR3 sequence reads: CASSLVPGPFLYF. The CDR3 DNA reads TGTGCCAGCAGCTTAGTTCCAGGTCCATTTTTGTATTTT.

The chain links TRBV4-2 to TRBJ1-2, with 12 bases identical to TRBD1. Germline V gene data show CDR1 as LGHNA and CDR2 as YNFKEQ. The length of the CDR3 is 17 residues. Unmatched junction bases numbered 16, after V lost 0 bases and J lost 14 bases. The CDR3 sequence: CASSQEQPGQGATTQTF. The DNA of the CDR3 is TGTGCCAGCAGCCAAGAACAGCCGGGACAGGGGGCGACCACACAAACCTTC.

The chain employs TRBV30 and TRBJ1-5; 7 bases are a match to TRBD1. CDR1 is GTSNPN and CDR2 is SVGIG in the germline V gene (reference sequence). The trim removed 3 bases at V and 2 bases at J, leaving 4 bases unmatched. This CDR3 spans 14 amino acids. The CDR3 DNA is TGTGCCTGGAGCGAGGGGGCCGGCAATCAGCCCCAGCATTTT. It specifies CAWSEGAGNQPQHF.

This chain connects TRBV28 to TRBJ2-7; possible D gene TRBD1, 6 bases. The CDR3 contains 15 residues. The V gene's germline CDR1 is MDHEN and CDR2 SYDVKM. Between the trimmed V and J ends, which lost 6 bases and 5 bases, there was a span of 20 bases. Here the CDR3 DNA reads TGTGCCAGCAGGGTTGGGGCAGGGGTCCCCAACGAGCAGTACTTC. Its translation: CASRVGAGVPNEQYF. Looking up the rest from reference TRBV28 and TRBJ2-7 gives the full variable domain: DVKVTQSSRYLVKRTGEKVFLECVQDMDHENMFWYRQDPGLGLRLIYFSYDVKMKEKGDIPEGYSVSREKKERFSLILESASTNQTSMYLCASRVGAGVPNEQYFGPGTRLTVT.

The rearrangement uses TRBV7-3 and TRBJ1-5; TRBD1 aligns across 10 bases. Trimming took 4 bases from V and 6 from J; bases not matched to a gene: 15. The CDR3 length is 18 residues. CDR1 and CDR2 (germline): SGHTA, FQGTGA. The CDR3 protein is CASSSWTRDRGFAQPQHF. The CDR3 nucleotides are TGTGCCAGCAGCTCCTGGACGCGGGACAGGGGATTCGCTCAGCCCCAGCATTTT.

The V call is TRBV5-8, the J call TRBJ2-2, with no clear D. The germline gives CDR1 SGHTS, CDR2 YDEGEE. Trimming pared 1 base from V and 0 bases from J, leaving 10 bases between. CDR3 size: 16 residues. CDR3 DNA sequence: TGTGCCAGCAGCTTGCCCGGTGCCTCGAACACCGGGGAGCTGTTTTTT. Residues: CASSLPGASNTGELFF.

V is TRBV20-1 and J is TRBJ1-2; D is ambiguous. CDR1 DFQATT and CDR2 SNEGSKA come from the germline V gene (reference sequence). The CDR3 consists of 16 residues. V lost 3 bases to trimming and J lost 8 bases, with 25 bases between them. CDR3 nucleotides: TGCAGTGCTAGTCCGGGAATAAGGGTGAAAGGTTTGGGCTACACCTTC. Translating gives CSASPGIRVKGLGYTF.

This sequence joins TRBV12-5 and TRBJ1-2; the D is unclear. This CDR3 is 14 amino acids long. V dropped 6 bases and J dropped 7 bases, with 18 bases sitting between them. The germline V gene has CDR1 LGHNT and CDR2 FRNRAP. The CDR3 bases are TGTGCTAGTGGGCCCGAGACAAGCAAGTCTGGCTACACCTTC. Its protein is CASGPETSKSGYTF.

V usage is TRBV2 and J usage is TRBJ2-4; 9 bases match TRBD2. CDR1 and CDR2 from the germline V gene are SNHLY and FYNNEI. V shed 8 bases and J 6 bases; nucleotides not matched to a gene: 5. This CDR3 has 13 residues. The CDR3 loop reads CASGGLALNIQYF. The CDR3 DNA reads as TGTGCCAGCGGGGGACTAGCCTTAAACATTCAGTACTTC.